The present T cell receptor (beta chain) was sequenced within a study of cytomegalovirus exposure and HLA in healthy donors. PCR employed 60 Vbeta and 13 Jbeta primers. Using immunoSEQ multiplex PCR, the repertoire was profiled, and TCRdb retains in-frame clones only, with some absent. The sample contains 150,000 or so clones, about three quarters of which appear only once. Turning to this clone: What it recognizes is unknown.

There are 14 residues in the CDR3. The V and J ends lost 1 base and 2 bases respectively, with 7 bases between them. The germline V gene has CDR1 SGHNT and CDR2 YYREEE (reference sequence). Points from the study as a whole: Using the classifier, cytomegalovirus status was reportedly diagnosed with high specificity and sensitivity. Productive status was seen about 87% or about 30% of the time for most TCR beta V segments in an earlier analysis. Immune exposure information comprised only CMV serostatus.

Samples came from healthy bone marrow donors. This receptor was taken from a woman aged 35 to 49 in good health and CMV-seronegative. The sequenced sample consisted of PBMCs. The genes are TRBV5-4 and TRBJ2-1; no definite D call. In DNA form, the CDR3 reads TGTGCCAGCAGCTTGCTAGGTCCCTACAATGAGCAGTTCTTC. This sequence encodes CASSLLGPYNEQFF.